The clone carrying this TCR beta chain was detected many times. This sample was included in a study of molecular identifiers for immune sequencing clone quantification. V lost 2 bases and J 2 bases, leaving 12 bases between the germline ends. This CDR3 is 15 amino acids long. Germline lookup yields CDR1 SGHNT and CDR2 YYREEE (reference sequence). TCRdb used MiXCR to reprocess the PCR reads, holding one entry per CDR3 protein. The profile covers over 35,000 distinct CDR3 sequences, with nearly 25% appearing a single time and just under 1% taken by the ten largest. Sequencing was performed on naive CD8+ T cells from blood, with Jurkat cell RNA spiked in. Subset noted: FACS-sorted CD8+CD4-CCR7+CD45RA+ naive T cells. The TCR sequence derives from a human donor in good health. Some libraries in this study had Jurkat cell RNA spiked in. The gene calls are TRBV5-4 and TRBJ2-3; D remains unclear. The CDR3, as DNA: TGTGCCAGCAGCTTTGCAGGCCCCTACACAGATACGCAGTATTTT. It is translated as CASSFAGPYTDTQYF.